Below, one TCR beta chain is given with its context. As yet, its antigen is unknown. This sample includes further DNA sequences coding for the same CDR3. The repertoire was sequenced with immunoSEQ multiplex PCR; TCRdb's copy has only in-frame clones and lacks some. Here the sample spans 850,000 to 1,200,000 clones, about 80% being singletons. These data belong to a study of shared clonotypes between healthy human individuals. Germline CDR1 MDHEN, CDR2 SYDVKM. The CDR3 has 12 amino acids. V lost 6 bases to trimming and J lost 2 bases, with 8 bases between them. Study-wide points: Researchers sampled blood only, noting tissue repertoires likely differ.

The chain uses TRBV28 and TRBJ2-7; D may be TRBD1 (5 bases). The TCR sequence derives from a man aged 18 to 29 in good health. Sequencing input: memory CD4+ T cells sorted from blood. Subset specified: CD45RA-negative fraction. Written as DNA, the CDR3 is TGTGCCAGCAGCACAGGAACCTACGAGCAGTACTTC. It codes for CASSTGTYEQYF.